The rows below give T cell receptor beta chains drawn from one sample of a study of blood T cells in healthy people across ages. One entry per CDR3 protein, called by TCRdb with MiXCR from the 5' RACE reads. This repertoire shows hundreds of thousands of distinct CDR3 sequences, 40% to 45% found once; its top ten account for 30%. Sequencing was carried out using blood. The receptors originated from an elderly man in good health. Both conserved end residues are trimmed from each CDR3.

v_call: TRBV6-5
j_call: TRBJ2-5
cdr3_aa: ASSYSTGGDQY

v_call: TRBV7-9
j_call: TRBJ1-3
cdr3_aa: ASSLMIGGLSGNTIY

v_call: TRBV10-3
j_call: TRBJ1-6
cdr3_aa: AIARGNSPLH

v_call: TRBV20-1
j_call: TRBJ1-1
cdr3_aa: SAIAFSEAF

v_call: TRBV20-1
j_call: -
cdr3_aa: SAHGTGNSYEQY

v_call: TRBV25-1
j_call: TRBJ1-2
cdr3_aa: ASRETGLPYGYT

v_call: TRBV9
j_call: TRBJ1-2
cdr3_aa: ASSRDSGGYT

v_call: TRBV12-3/TRBV12-4
j_call: TRBJ2-7
cdr3_aa: ASSWGGGGYEQY

v_call: TRBV6-2/TRBV6-3
j_call: TRBJ1-5
cdr3_aa: ASSYSLGVASNQPQH

v_call: TRBV15
j_call: TRBJ2-7
cdr3_aa: ATGNSRLNYEQY